A selection of T cell receptor beta chains follows, all from one sample in a study of beta chain features in type 1 diabetes. The protocol was immunoSEQ multiplex PCR, while the TCRdb copy is restricted to in-frame clones and leaves out a portion. The sample records roughly 700,000 clones, roughly 13% being singletons. The material sequenced was naive CD4+ T cells from blood. These receptors came from a man younger than 30 with type 1 diabetes. Both conserved end residues are part of each CDR3. The D gene is left open where the match is weak. Not all rows give a size; the values are once, few, many and, for expanded clones, a class.

>.|TRBJ1-5|TRBV18|TRBD1
CASSSGTGWQPQHF
TGTGCCAGCTCGTCCGGGACAGGGTGGCAGCCCCAGCATTTT
>.|TRBJ1-2|TRBV25-1|TRBD1
CASKDRASDGYTF
TGTGCCAGCAAGGACAGGGCTTCAGATGGCTACACCTTC
>few|TRBJ1-6|TRBV18|TRBD1
CASSPGTGEPPLHF
TGTGCCAGCTCACCCGGGACAGGGGAGCCACCCCTCCACTTT
>.|TRBJ2-3|TRBV30|.
CAWTPATPNTQYF
TGTGCCTGGACCCCAGCGACCCCAAATACGCAGTATTTT
>.|TRBJ2-6|TRBV18|.
CASSPLDSSSGANVLTF
TGTGCCAGCTCACCACTGGACAGTAGCTCTGGGGCCAACGTCCTGACTTTC
>.|TRBJ1-2|TRBV11-3|TRBD1
CATGDRNYGYTF
TGTGCCACCGGGGACAGGAACTATGGCTACACCTTC
>few|TRBJ1-1|TRBV9|.
CASSAQGGEAFF
TGTGCCAGCAGCGCACAGGGCGGCGAAGCTTTCTTT
>few|TRBJ2-3|TRBV9|.
CASSVSTRAGDTQYF
TGTGCCAGCAGCGTATCCACGAGGGCAGGGGATACGCAGTATTTT
>.|TRBJ2-7|TRBV5-8|.
CASSFQTVSYEQYF
TGTGCCAGCAGCTTTCAGACAGTCTCCTACGAGCAGTACTTC
>.|TRBJ2-5|TRBV19|.
CASSIGVGGSLQETQYF
TGTGCCAGTAGTATTGGGGTCGGGGGCTCCCTCCAAGAGACCCAGTACTTC
>few|TRBJ2-3|TRBV2|.
CASTEGMREDTQYF
TGTGCCAGCACTGAAGGGATGAGGGAAGATACGCAGTATTTT
>.|TRBJ1-1|TRBV6-5|.
CASSPWGNTEAFF
TGTGCCAGCAGTCCTTGGGGGAACACTGAAGCTTTCTTT
>few|TRBJ2-7|TRBV9|.
CASSVGGSYEQYF
TGTGCCAGCAGCGTAGGGGGGTCCTACGAGCAGTACTTC